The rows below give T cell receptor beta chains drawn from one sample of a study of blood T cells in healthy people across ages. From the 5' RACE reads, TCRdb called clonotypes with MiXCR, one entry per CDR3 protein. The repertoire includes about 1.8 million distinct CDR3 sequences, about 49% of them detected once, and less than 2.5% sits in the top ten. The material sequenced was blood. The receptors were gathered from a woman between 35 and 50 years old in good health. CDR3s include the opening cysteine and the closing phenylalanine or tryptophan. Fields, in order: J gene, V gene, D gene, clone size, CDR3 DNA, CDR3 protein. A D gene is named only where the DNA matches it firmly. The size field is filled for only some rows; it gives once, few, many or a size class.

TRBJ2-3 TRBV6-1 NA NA TGTGCCAGCAGTGAAGCTTTGACGGGACATAGCACAGATACGCAGTATTTT CASSEALTGHSTDTQYF
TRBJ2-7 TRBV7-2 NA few TGTGCCAGCAGCTTAGCGGAACAGGCGACCTACGAGCAGTACTTC CASSLAEQATYEQYF
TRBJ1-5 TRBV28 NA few TGTGCCAGCAGTGTCCAGGGGATTAGCAATCAGCCCCAGCATTTT CASSVQGISNQPQHF
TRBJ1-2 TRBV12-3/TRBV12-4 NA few TGTGCCAGCAGTTTAGTAGGGTTCGGCTACACCTTC CASSLVGFGYTF
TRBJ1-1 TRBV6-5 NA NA TGTGCCAGCAGTCGGGCCCCGACGGGAGACGCTGAAGCTTTCTTT CASSRAPTGDAEAFF
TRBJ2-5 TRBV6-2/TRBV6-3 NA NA TGTGCCAGCAGCCCCGACTACGGGACCCAGTACTTC CASSPDYGTQYF
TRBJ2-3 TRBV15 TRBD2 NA TGTGCCACCAGCAGGAGCGGGGGGGCCGGCACAGATACGCAGTATTTT CATSRSGGAGTDTQYF
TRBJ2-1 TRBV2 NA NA TGTGCCAGCAGTGAAGGTTATACGGACACATCCTACAATGAGCAGTTCTTC CASSEGYTDTSYNEQFF
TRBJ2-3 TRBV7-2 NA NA TGTGCCAGCAGCGTGAACGATTTGGGTACGCAGTATTTT CASSVNDLGTQYF
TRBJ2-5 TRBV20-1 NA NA TGCAGTGCTAGAGGAGGACCCCGGGGGACCCAGTACTTC CSARGGPRGTQYF
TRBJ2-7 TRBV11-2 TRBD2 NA TGTGCCAGCAGCTTCCTCGAGGTAGCGGGGGCCTCCTACGAGCAGTACTTC CASSFLEVAGASYEQYF
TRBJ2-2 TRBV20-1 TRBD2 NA TGCAGTGCTAGGGTGGCGGGGGGCACCGGGGAGCTGTTTTTT CSARVAGGTGELFF
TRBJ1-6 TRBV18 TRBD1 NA TGTGCCAGCTCACGCGGACAGGGTGGCAGGGATTCACCCCTCCACTTT CASSRGQGGRDSPLHF
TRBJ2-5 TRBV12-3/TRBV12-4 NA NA TGTGCCAGCAGTTTGGGGACTCTAGGCCAAGAGACCCAGTACTTC CASSLGTLGQETQYF
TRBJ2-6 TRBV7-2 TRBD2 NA TGTGCCAGCAGCTTAGTCGCTAGCGGGGGCTCTGGGGCCAACGTCCTGACTTTC CASSLVASGGSGANVLTF